A single T cell receptor beta chain is shown here with its context. No antigen is known for it. This specimen comes from a study of cytomegalovirus exposure and HLA in healthy donors. Study overall: The roughly 110 validation repertoires matched the 500 to 750 first-cohort repertoires in platform, a later analysis reported.

This CDR3 comprises 15 residues. V gave up 4 bases and J gave up 0 bases, with 9 bases separating them. Germline-derived CDR1 and CDR2 are SGHDN and FVKESK. Study-level results: Both high specificity and high sensitivity reportedly marked the classifier's diagnosis of cytomegalovirus status. Within the 130 or so validation repertoires, first-cohort TCR clusters tended to co-occur, according to a later analysis.

The protocol was immunoSEQ multiplex PCR, while the TCRdb copy is restricted to in-frame clones and leaves out a portion. The sample carries some 67,000 clones, approximately 94% recorded once. The rearrangement joins TRBV14 to TRBJ1-4, with D uncertain. The receptor was isolated from a woman between 18 and 30 years old in good health and CMV-seronegative. Sequenced sample: PBMCs. CDR3 coding DNA: TGTGCCAGCAGCCTAGTCGGTCCAACTAATGAAAAACTGTTTTTT. Encoded protein: CASSLVGPTNEKLFF.